These 23 T cell receptor beta chains were all obtained from the same sample, sequenced in a study of blood T cells in healthy people across ages. Using a J-beta primer mix together with a sample-barcoded 5' primer, a second PCR was run for about 6 to 12 cycles. Each CDR3 protein is one row after TCRdb ran MiXCR on the 5' RACE reads. The profile shows approximately 1.5 million distinct CDR3 sequences, about 35% of them singletons. Sequences were obtained from blood. The receptors derive from a woman in her 30s in good health.

This clonotype was recorded at least ten times. The rearrangement uses TRBV20-1 and TRBJ2-7, with D tentatively TRBD2 (6 bases). Trimming removed 8 bases at V and 0 bases at J, with 8 bases between. Germline CDR1 reads DFQATT; CDR2 reads SNEGSKA (reference sequence). This CDR3 has 11 amino acids. The CDR3 reads CSRRGSYEQYF. CDR3 DNA sequence: TGCAGTCGGAGGGGCTCCTACGAGCAGTACTTC.

This clonotype came up a few times. The chain joins TRBV28 to TRBJ2-4, with TRBD1 matching over 8 bases. The V gene end was trimmed by 4 bases and the J gene end by 7 bases; junction bases not matched to a gene: 3. Germline V gene lookup returns CDR1 MDHEN and CDR2 SYDVKM. This CDR3 spans 13 amino acids. Here the CDR3 DNA reads TGTGCCAGCAGTTCGACAGGGGCGAACATTCAGTACTTC. It is translated as CASSSTGANIQYF. Drawing the rest from reference TRBV28 and TRBJ2-4, the complete variable domain is DVKVTQSSRYLVKRTGEKVFLECVQDMDHENMFWYRQDPGLGLRLIYFSYDVKMKEKGDIPEGYSVSREKKERFSLILESASTNQTSMYLCASSSTGANIQYFGAGTRLSVL.

This clonotype was observed many times. The CDR3 sequence is CAIKGQGIQYEQYF. The CDR3 bases are TGTGCCATAAAAGGACAGGGGATTCAGTACGAGCAGTACTTC. The chain couples TRBV6-1 to TRBJ2-7, with 9 bases fitting TRBD1. The CDR3 runs to 14 residues. Germline assignment: CDR1 MNHNS and CDR2 SASEGT. V dropped 10 bases and J dropped 4; count of bases not matched to a gene: 11.

The CDR3 DNA is TGTGCCAGCAGCCCGGGACAGGAGCTGAGGAGGGTCAATCAGCCCCAGCATTTT. It encodes CASSPGQELRRVNQPQHF. The gene calls are TRBV3-1 and TRBJ1-5; TRBD1 aligns across 8 bases. CDR3 size: 18 residues. The ends lost 4 bases at V and 3 bases at J; junction bases unmatched: 14. Germline assignment: CDR1 LGHDT and CDR2 YNNKEL (reference sequence).

The rearrangement joins TRBV27 to TRBJ2-1, with 7 bases fitting TRBD2. This CDR3 has 15 residues. Trimming removed 6 bases from V and 1 base from J; junction bases left unmatched: 6. CDR1 MNHEY and CDR2 SMNVEV come from the germline V gene (reference sequence). The CDR3 loop is CASRLAAYSYNEQFF. As DNA, the CDR3 is TGTGCCAGCAGGCTAGCGGCTTATTCCTACAATGAGCAGTTCTTC.

Regarding this clonotype: The junction departs from germline at one end; a sequencing error may be responsible. The rearrangement uses TRBV12-3 or TRBV12-4 and TRBJ2-4; D not certain. The CDR3 consists of 12 residues. This chain's CDR3 is CACSRTVSIQYF. DNA of the CDR3: TGTGCCTGCAGTCGTACAGTGTCCATTCAGTACTTC.

This chain joins TRBV12-3 or TRBV12-4 and TRBJ1-4, with 9 bases lining up with TRBD1. The junction had 7 bases not matched to a gene; V was cut back by 4 bases and J by 10 bases. This CDR3 comprises 14 residues. The CDR3 region is CASSSWTGDGKLFF. DNA of the CDR3: TGTGCCAGCAGTTCCTGGACAGGGGATGGAAAACTGTTTTTT.

The table lists this clonotype with a few counts. Here the CDR3 reads CASSPGLAAYSTDTQYF. The CDR3 DNA sequence: TGCGCCAGCAGCCCCGGACTAGCGGCGTATAGCACAGATACGCAGTATTTT. The genes are TRBV5-1 and TRBJ2-3; TRBD2 matches 10 bases. Germline lookup yields CDR1 SGHRS and CDR2 YFSETQ. This CDR3 spans 17 amino acids. V dropped 4 bases and J dropped 0; count of bases not matched to a gene: 8.

The DNA for the CDR3 is TGCGCCAGCAGCTCCGGGACCTCGGGCACTGAAGCTTTCTTT. It codes for CASSSGTSGTEAFF. The chain has TRBV5-1 and TRBJ1-1, with D possibly TRBD1 on 5 matching bases. The CDR3 contains 14 residues. Trimming shortened V by 3 bases and J by 4 bases, and 13 bases separated the two germline ends. From germline, CDR1 is SGHRS and CDR2 YFSETQ. Full variable domain (missing parts from reference TRBV5-1 and TRBJ1-1): KAGVTQTPRYLIKTRGQQVTLSCSPISGHRSVSWYQQTPGQGLQFLFEYFSETQRNKGNFPGRFSGRQFSNSRSEMNVSTLELGDSALYLCASSSGTSGTEAFFGQGTRLTVV.

This clonotype was counted only a few times. The chain links TRBV6-1 to TRBJ1-4; D unresolved. V lost 0 bases and J 8 bases, leaving 16 bases between the germline ends. CDR1 and CDR2 from the germline V gene are MNHNS and SASEGT. The length of the CDR3 is 16 residues. The CDR3 DNA sequence: TGTGCCAGCAGTGAAGCTACTCTCGGGTTGCGGGAAAAACTGTTTTTT. This sequence encodes CASSEATLGLREKLFF.

The chain recombines TRBV7-6 with TRBJ2-1; D perhaps matches TRBD1 (6 bases). The germline gives CDR1 SGHVS, CDR2 FNYEAQ. The V and J ends lost 0 bases and 0 bases respectively, with 12 bases between them. CDR3 length equals 17 residues. CDR3 nucleotides: TGTGCCAGCAGCTTAGCCCCGGGACAAATCTCCTACAATGAGCAGTTCTTC. This sequence encodes CASSLAPGQISYNEQFF.

The chain is built from TRBV27 and TRBJ2-7; D perhaps matches TRBD2 (5 bases). This CDR3 is built from 16 residues. Between the trimmed V and J ends, which lost 5 bases and 2 bases, there was a span of 19 bases. CDR1 and CDR2 from the germline V gene are MNHEY and SMNVEV (reference sequence). As DNA, the CDR3 is TGTGCCAGCAGTGGAAGTGTGGGAGAACGGGCCTACGAGCAGTACTTC. Protein: CASSGSVGERAYEQYF.

Details on this clonotype: One end of the junction fails to match germline, which may point to a read error. The chain recombines TRBV7-9 with TRBJ2-3; 10 nucleotides agree with TRBD1. This CDR3 contains 15 residues. Germline V gene sequence: CDR1 SEHNR, CDR2 FQNEAQ (reference sequence). The CDR3 sequence: CASSLMTGGTGTQYF. CDR3 nucleotide sequence: TGTGCCAGCAGCTTAATGACAGGGGGCACAGGTACGCAGTATTTT. Supplemented by reference TRBV7-9 and TRBJ2-3, the full variable domain reads DTGVSQNPRHKITKRGQNVTFRCDPISEHNRLYWYRQTLGQGPEFLTYFQNEAQLEKSRLLSDRFSAERPKGSFSTLEIQRTEQGDSAMYLCASSLMTGGTGTQYFGPGTRLTVL.

This clonotype was seen a handful of times. The genes are TRBV4-1 and TRBJ1-5; weak D call: TRBD1 (6 bases). Germline V gene lookup returns CDR1 MGHRA and CDR2 YSYEKL. The CDR3 is 16 residues long. V was cut by 0 bases and J by 0 bases, with 9 bases left in between. CDR3 in amino acids: CASSQDGGGSNQPQHF. The CDR3, as DNA: TGCGCCAGCAGCCAAGATGGAGGGGGTAGCAATCAGCCCCAGCATTTT.

A word on this clonotype: This could be a read error, since a much larger clone is one nucleotide away. The chain joins TRBV20-1 to TRBJ1-2; D is uncertain. V was trimmed by 5 bases and J by 2 bases, leaving 15 bases between them. The CDR3 is made up of 14 amino acids. CDR1 and CDR2 (germline): DFQATT, SNEGSKA (reference sequence). CDR3 region: CSAGRESGNYGYTF. The CDR3 nucleotides are TGCAGTGCTGGTAGGGAGTCGGGGAACTATGGCTACACCTTC.

The chain uses TRBV12-5 and TRBJ2-5; TRBD1 matches 9 bases. With 6 bases clipped from V and 2 bases from J, the junction kept 4 bases outside the gene matches. The CDR3 is 14 residues long. In germline, CDR1 is LGHNT, CDR2 FRNRAP. CDR3 in DNA: TGTGCTAGTGGACCGGGACAGGGACAAGAGACCCAGTACTTC. Translation: CASGPGQGQETQYF.

The chain carries TRBV20-1 and TRBJ2-1; possibly TRBD1 or TRBD2 for D (5 bases each). The germline V gene encodes CDR1 DFQATT and CDR2 SNEGSKA (reference sequence). This CDR3 is built from 17 residues. Deletions cut 3 bases from V and 0 bases from J, with 18 bases between. The CDR3 loop reads CSASPLARVSSYNEQFF. Here the CDR3 DNA reads TGCAGTGCTAGTCCCCTAGCCAGGGTGAGCTCCTACAATGAGCAGTTCTTC.

J is TRBJ2-2 and V is TRBV7-2, with D hard to call. Germline V gene sequence: CDR1 SGHTA, CDR2 FQGNSA. Trimming cost V 3 bases and J 8 bases, with 10 bases left between them. This CDR3 contains 13 residues. Here the CDR3 reads CASSFISRGELFF. The DNA of the CDR3 is TGTGCCAGCAGCTTCATCTCGAGAGGGGAGCTGTTTTTT.

There are a few counts of this clonotype. The V and J genes are TRBV6-2 or TRBV6-3 and TRBJ1-5; 7 bases agree with TRBD1. With 6 bases clipped from V and 0 bases from J, the junction kept 20 bases outside the gene matches. Germline CDR1 MNHEY, CDR2 SVGEGT. This CDR3 is 20 amino acids long. CDR3 DNA: TGTGCCAGCAGCCCCCGACGTGGACAGGCCGACCCTTATAGCAATCAGCCCCAGCATTTT. It encodes CASSPRRGQADPYSNQPQHF.

This clonotype has just a few counts. V usage is TRBV4-1 and J usage is TRBJ2-3, with no clear D. V was cut by 4 bases and J by 4 bases, with 9 bases left in between. The CDR3 extends over 13 amino acids. Germline-derived CDR1 and CDR2 are MGHRA and YSYEKL. The CDR3 reads CASSRNFADTQYF. The CDR3 nucleotides read TGCGCCAGCAGCCGGAATTTCGCAGATACGCAGTATTTT.

About this clonotype: Germline and junction disagree at one end, which may indicate a read error. This rearrangement joins TRBV4-2 to TRBJ1-2; no clear D gene. The CDR3 loop spans 11 amino acids. CDR1 and CDR2 from the germline V gene are LGHNA and YNFKEQ. The CDR3 DNA is TGTGCCGGCAGCCAAGAACGGGGCTACACCTTC. Translating gives CAGSQERGYTF.

This clonotype was recorded a few times. The CDR3 DNA reads as TGTGCCAGCAGCTTTAGGGCCTTCGAGGCAGATACGCAGTATTTT. This gives the protein CASSFRAFEADTQYF. J is TRBJ2-3 and V is TRBV7-2; D call uncertain. From germline, CDR1 is SGHTA and CDR2 FQGNSA. The CDR3 is 15 residues long. Trimming removed 3 bases from V and 4 bases from J, with 14 bases in between.

The rearrangement uses TRBV2 and TRBJ1-4, with 7 nucleotides matching TRBD1. Germline loops: CDR1 SNHLY, CDR2 FYNNEI. With V trimmed by 6 bases and J by 6 bases, 10 bases remained unmatched. The CDR3 runs 15 residues. CDR3 residues: CASSPERGRYEKLFF. Written as DNA, the CDR3 is TGTGCCAGCAGCCCTGAGAGGGGGCGGTATGAAAAACTGTTTTTT.